These T cell receptor beta chains were read from a single sample in a study of identical twins. TCRdb independently ran MiXCR on the 5' RACE reads; one entry per CDR3 protein. This sample has around 280,000 distinct CDR3 sequences; 6.5% to 9.5% occur once, and the top ten carry less than 2.5%. The sample was also reused in another study, on yellow fever vaccine responses in identical twins.

Sequencing input: memory (CD45RO+) T cells sorted from blood. These receptors all come from a woman in her late teens or twenties in good health. Both conserved end residues are part of each CDR3. A D gene is named only where the DNA matches it firmly. Part of the rows lack a size; the others show once, few, many or a class for expanded clones.

d_call clone_size j_call v_call cdr3_length cdr3_aa cdr3_nt
TRBD2 NA TRBJ2-1 TRBV5-4 16 CASSLGTSGGYNEQFF TGTGCCAGCAGCTTAGGGACTAGCGGGGGATACAATGAGCAGTTCTTC
TRBD2 many TRBJ2-7 TRBV28 14 CASNTRLADYEQYF TGTGCCAGCAACACCAGGCTAGCGGACTACGAGCAGTACTTC
TRBD2 NA TRBJ2-7 TRBV28 15 CASRSLAGLSYEQYF TGTGCCAGCAGAAGTCTAGCGGGTCTCTCCTACGAGCAGTACTTC
TRBD1 once TRBJ1-1 TRBV18 17 CASSPTGTGGMNTEAFF TGTGCCAGCTCACCAACAGGGACAGGGGGGATGAACACTGAAGCTTTCTTT
NA many TRBJ2-2 TRBV7-2 15 CASSRTQTNTGELFF TGTGCCAGCAGCAGGACCCAGACGAACACCGGGGAGCTGTTTTTT
TRBD2 few TRBJ2-3 TRBV28 16 CASSPGLAGARDTQYF TGTGCCAGCAGTCCGGGACTAGCGGGGGCGCGAGATACGCAGTATTTT
NA NA TRBJ1-4 TRBV7-9 16 CASSSPRDVLNEKLFF TGTGCCAGCAGCTCACCACGGGACGTCTTAAATGAAAAACTGTTTTTT
TRBD2 many TRBJ2-1 TRBV5-1 15 CASSLVASGGNEQFF TGCGCCAGCAGCTTGGTGGCTAGCGGGGGCAATGAGCAGTTCTTC
NA once TRBJ2-5 TRBV7-9 15 CASSPPGDRRETQYF TGTGCCAGCAGCCCTCCGGGAGATCGAAGAGAGACCCAGTACTTC
NA NA TRBJ2-2 TRBV25-1 17 CASRELGLEAGTGELFF TGTGCCAGCAGAGAGCTAGGACTCGAGGCTGGCACCGGGGAGCTGTTTTTT
TRBD1 many TRBJ2-3 TRBV11-2 13 CASSFMGQGTQYF TGTGCCAGCAGCTTTATGGGACAGGGTACGCAGTATTTT
NA NA TRBJ2-5 TRBV14 15 CASSQDYVLQETQYF TGTGCCAGCAGCCAAGATTATGTCCTCCAAGAGACCCAGTACTTC
TRBD2 many TRBJ2-1 TRBV10-3 16 CAISPATSGDYNEQFF TGTGCCATCAGTCCCGCGACTAGCGGAGATTACAATGAGCAGTTCTTC
TRBD2 many TRBJ2-1 TRBV3-1 16 CASSQQPGLANNEQFF TGTGCCAGCAGCCAACAACCGGGACTAGCAAACAATGAGCAGTTCTTC
NA NA TRBJ2-4 TRBV19 13 CASSPGTRNIQYF TGTGCCAGTAGTCCCGGGACACGAAACATTCAGTACTTC
NA NA TRBJ2-1 TRBV6-5 14 CASSYIDNNNEQFF TGTGCCAGCAGTTACATTGACAATAACAATGAGCAGTTCTTC
NA many TRBJ1-6 TRBV7-9 15 CASSAGGTENSPLHF TGTGCCAGCAGCGCGGGTGGGACGGAGAATTCACCCCTCCACTTT
NA many TRBJ1-5 TRBV5-1 15 CASSPGTGSNQPQHF TGCGCCAGCAGCCCCGGGACCGGTAGCAATCAGCCCCAGCATTTT
NA NA TRBJ1-1 TRBV2 14 CASFGGHPNTEAFF TGTGCCAGCTTTGGGGGACACCCGAACACTGAAGCTTTCTTT
TRBD1 many TRBJ1-3 TRBV5-1 19 CASRPEQGTVPRSGNTIYF TGCGCCAGCAGACCAGAACAGGGGACAGTACCACGCTCTGGAAACACCATATATTTT
TRBD1 NA TRBJ2-1 TRBV20-1 14 CSARDRGFYNEQFF TGCAGTGCGAGGGACAGGGGATTCTACAATGAGCAGTTCTTC
TRBD2 few TRBJ2-6 TRBV10-3 19 CAISGLLAGGSSGANVLTF TGTGCCATCAGTGGGTTACTAGCGGGGGGTTCCTCTGGGGCCAACGTCCTGACTTTC
TRBD1 NA TRBJ2-3 TRBV7-6 18 CASSLSVRGPRSTDTQYF TGTGCCAGCAGCTTATCGGTTAGGGGGCCCCGGAGCACAGATACGCAGTATTTT
TRBD1 many TRBJ2-3 TRBV7-3 15 CASSSAQGGTDTQYF TGTGCCAGCAGCTCAGCTCAGGGGGGCACAGATACGCAGTATTTT
NA NA TRBJ2-5 TRBV11-2 18 CASSPQPRVGRLQETQYF TGTGCCAGCAGCCCACAACCCAGGGTAGGGAGACTCCAAGAGACCCAGTACTTC
NA few TRBJ2-1 TRBV18 17 CASSPVGAGMGRNEQFF TGTGCCAGCTCACCCGTCGGTGCAGGGATGGGGAGGAATGAGCAGTTCTTC
NA few TRBJ2-5 TRBV24-1 12 CATSDWLETQYF TGTGCCACCAGTGATTGGTTGGAGACCCAGTACTTC